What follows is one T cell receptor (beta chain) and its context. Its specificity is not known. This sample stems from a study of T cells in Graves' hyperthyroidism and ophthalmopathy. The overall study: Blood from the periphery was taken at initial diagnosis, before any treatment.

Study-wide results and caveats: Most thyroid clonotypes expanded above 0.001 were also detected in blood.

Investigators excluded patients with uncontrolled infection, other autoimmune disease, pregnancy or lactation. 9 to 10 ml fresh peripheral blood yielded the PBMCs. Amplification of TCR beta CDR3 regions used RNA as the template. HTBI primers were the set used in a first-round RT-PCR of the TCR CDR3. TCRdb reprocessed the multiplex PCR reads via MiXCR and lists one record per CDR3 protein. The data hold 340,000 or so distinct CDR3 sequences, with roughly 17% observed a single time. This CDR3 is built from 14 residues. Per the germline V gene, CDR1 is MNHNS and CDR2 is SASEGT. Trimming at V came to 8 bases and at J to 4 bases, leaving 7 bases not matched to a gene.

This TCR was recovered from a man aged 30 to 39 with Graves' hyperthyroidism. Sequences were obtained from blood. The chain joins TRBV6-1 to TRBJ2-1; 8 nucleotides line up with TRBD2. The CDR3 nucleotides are TGTGCCAGCTCGGGGGGGAGGGCATACAATGAGCAGTTCTTC. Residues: CASSGGRAYNEQFF.